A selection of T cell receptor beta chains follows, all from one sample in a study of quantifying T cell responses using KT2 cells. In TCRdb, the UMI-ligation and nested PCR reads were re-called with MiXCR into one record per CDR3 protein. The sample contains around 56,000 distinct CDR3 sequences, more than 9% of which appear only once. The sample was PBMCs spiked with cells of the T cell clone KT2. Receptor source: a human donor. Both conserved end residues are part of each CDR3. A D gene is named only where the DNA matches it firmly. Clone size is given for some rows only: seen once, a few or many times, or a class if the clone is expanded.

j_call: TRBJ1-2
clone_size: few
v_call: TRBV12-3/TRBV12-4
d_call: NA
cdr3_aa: CASSFSGYGYTF
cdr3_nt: TGTGCCAGCAGTTTTTCGGGCTATGGCTACACCTTC

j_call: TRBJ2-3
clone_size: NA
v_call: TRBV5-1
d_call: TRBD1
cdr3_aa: CASKTGGLLGTDTQYF
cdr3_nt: TGCGCCAGCAAGACAGGGGGTCTTCTTGGCACAGATACGCAGTATTTT

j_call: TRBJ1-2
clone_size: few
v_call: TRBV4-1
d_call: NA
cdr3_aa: CASSHGLELDGYTF
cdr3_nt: TGCGCCAGCAGCCACGGACTTGAGTTAGATGGCTACACCTTC

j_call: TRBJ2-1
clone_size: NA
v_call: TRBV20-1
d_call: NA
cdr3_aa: CSAVGTYNEQFF
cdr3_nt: TGCAGTGCGGTAGGGACTTACAATGAGCAGTTCTTC

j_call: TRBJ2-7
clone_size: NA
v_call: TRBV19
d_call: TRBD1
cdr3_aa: CASSTTGQAGEQYF
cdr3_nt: TGTGCCAGTAGTACGACAGGACAGGCAGGCGAGCAGTACTTC

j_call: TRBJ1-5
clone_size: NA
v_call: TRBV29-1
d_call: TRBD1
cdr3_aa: CSAITGGTNQPQHF
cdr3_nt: TGCAGCGCCATTACAGGGGGCACCAATCAGCCCCAGCATTTT

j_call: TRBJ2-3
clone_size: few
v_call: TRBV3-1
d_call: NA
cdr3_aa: CASSQGFPNTDTQYF
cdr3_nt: TGTGCCAGCAGCCAAGGTTTCCCAAACACAGATACGCAGTATTTT

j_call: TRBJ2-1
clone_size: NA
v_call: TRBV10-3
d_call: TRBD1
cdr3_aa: CANGQGFGQFF
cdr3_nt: TGTGCCAACGGACAGGGCTTTGGGCAGTTCTTC

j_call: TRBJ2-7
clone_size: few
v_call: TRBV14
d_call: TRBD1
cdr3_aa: CASSLRGPFPYEQYF
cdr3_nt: TGTGCCAGCAGCCTCAGGGGGCCGTTCCCCTACGAGCAGTACTTC

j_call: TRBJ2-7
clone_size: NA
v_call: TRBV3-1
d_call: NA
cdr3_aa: CASSLGTGQKQYF
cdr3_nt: TGTGCCAGCAGCCTCGGGACGGGGCAGAAGCAGTACTTC

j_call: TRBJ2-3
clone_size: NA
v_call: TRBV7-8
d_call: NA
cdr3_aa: CASSLKWLMSTDTQYF
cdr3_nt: TGTGCCAGCAGCTTAAAATGGTTAATGAGCACAGATACGCAGTATTTT

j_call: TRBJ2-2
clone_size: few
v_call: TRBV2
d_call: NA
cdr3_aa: CASGTGTGELFF
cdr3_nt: TGTGCCAGCGGTACGGGAACCGGGGAGCTGTTTTTT

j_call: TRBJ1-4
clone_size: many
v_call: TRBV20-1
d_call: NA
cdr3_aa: CSAPLPNEKLFF
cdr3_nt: TGCAGTGCCCCTCTCCCCAATGAAAAACTGTTTTTT

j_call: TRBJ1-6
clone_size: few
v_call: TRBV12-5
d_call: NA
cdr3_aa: CASGLVLRGSYNSPLHF
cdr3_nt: TGTGCTAGTGGTTTGGTACTCCGTGGCTCCTATAATTCACCCCTCCACTTT

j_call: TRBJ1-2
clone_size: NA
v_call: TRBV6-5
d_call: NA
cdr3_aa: CASTTADGGYTF
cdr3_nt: TGTGCCAGCACCACAGCGGATGGTGGCTACACCTTC

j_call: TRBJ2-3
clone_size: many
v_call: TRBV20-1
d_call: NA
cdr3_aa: CSAPNPDQGADTQYF
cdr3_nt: TGCAGTGCCCCCAACCCGGATCAAGGCGCAGATACGCAGTATTTT